The source of this T cell receptor (beta chain) is a study of T cell responses to AZD1222 COVID-19 vaccine. Study-level findings and limits: Most donors were white British and more were female, and clonal diversity was possibly underestimated. Sampling captured repertoires only after the peak T cell response.

Generated by immunoSEQ multiplex PCR, the TCRdb table keeps only in-frame clones and is missing some. The table includes 150,000 to 200,000 clones, 87% detected once. In regard to this clone: Its matching antigen is unknown.

V was shortened by 3 bases and J by 8 bases, with 14 bases between the two germline ends. CDR1 SGHAT and CDR2 FQNNGV come from the germline V gene. This CDR3 is 14 amino acids long. The sequence was collected from an adult in good health. This chain connects TRBV11-2 to TRBJ2-1; TRBD1 is a possible D gene (6 bases). The sequencing here drew on peripheral blood, taken on day 0 of MenACWY control vaccination. Here the CDR3 reads CASSLGALIDEQFF. CDR3 coding DNA: TGTGCCAGCAGCTTGGGGGCCCTCATAGATGAGCAGTTCTTC. Variable domain in full (rest from reference TRBV11-2 and TRBJ2-1): EAGVAQSPRYKIIEKRQSVAFWCNPISGHATLYWYQQILGQGPKLLIQFQNNGVVDDSQLPKDRFSAERLKGVDSTLKIQPAKLEDSAVYLCASSLGALIDEQFFGPGTRLTVL.